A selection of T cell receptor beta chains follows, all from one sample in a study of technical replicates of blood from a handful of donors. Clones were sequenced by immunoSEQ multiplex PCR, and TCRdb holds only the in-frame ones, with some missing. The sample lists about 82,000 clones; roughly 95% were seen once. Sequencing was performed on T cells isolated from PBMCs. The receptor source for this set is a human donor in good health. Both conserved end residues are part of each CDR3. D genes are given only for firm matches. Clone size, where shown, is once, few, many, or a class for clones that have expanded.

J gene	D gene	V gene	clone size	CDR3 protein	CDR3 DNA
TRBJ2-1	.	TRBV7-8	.	CASSFIGEQFF	TGTGCCAGCAGCTTCATCGGGGAGCAGTTCTTC
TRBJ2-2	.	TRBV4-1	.	CASSQVSRELFF	TGCGCCAGCAGCCAAGTTTCCAGGGAGCTGTTTTTT
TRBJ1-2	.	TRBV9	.	CASSVEYLGSGEIDGYTF	TGTGCCAGCAGCGTAGAGTATTTAGGCTCAGGGGAGATAGATGGCTACACCTTC
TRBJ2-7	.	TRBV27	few	CASSLSRGSHEQYF	TGTGCCAGCAGTCTTTCACGGGGTTCCCACGAGCAGTACTTC
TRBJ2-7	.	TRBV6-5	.	CASSSGLREQYF	TGTGCCAGCAGTAGCGGACTACGCGAGCAGTACTTC
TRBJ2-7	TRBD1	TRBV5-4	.	CASSLQGQYEQYF	TGTGCCAGCAGCTTACAGGGGCAATACGAGCAGTACTTC
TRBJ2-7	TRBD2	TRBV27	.	CASSQTGLAGAYEQYF	TGTGCCAGCAGCCAAACGGGACTAGCGGGAGCCTACGAGCAGTACTTC
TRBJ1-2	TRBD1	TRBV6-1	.	CASREQGESYGYTF	TGTGCCAGCAGGGAACAGGGGGAGAGCTATGGCTACACCTTC
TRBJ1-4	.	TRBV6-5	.	CASSRGQYTEKLFF	TGTGCCAGCAGTCGTGGACAGTACACTGAAAAACTGTTTTTT
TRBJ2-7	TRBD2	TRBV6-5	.	CASSYDGAGGPGEQYF	TGTGCCAGCAGTTACGACGGCGCGGGAGGGCCCGGAGAGCAGTACTTC
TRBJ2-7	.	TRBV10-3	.	CAISDPLTPSSYEQYF	TGTGCCATCAGTGATCCTTTGACTCCCAGCTCCTACGAGCAGTACTTC
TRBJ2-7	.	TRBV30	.	CAWVLGYEQYF	TGTGCCTGGGTCCTCGGCTACGAGCAGTACTTC
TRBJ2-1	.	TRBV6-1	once	CASSVELVEQFF	TGTGCCAGCAGTGTAGAGTTGGTTGAGCAGTTCTTC
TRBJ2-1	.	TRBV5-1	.	CASSLDGTNTYNEQFF	TGCGCCAGCAGCTTGGACGGCACTAACACCTACAATGAGCAGTTCTTC
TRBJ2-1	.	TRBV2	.	CASSGILAGEQFF	TGTGCCAGCAGTGGAATTTTAGCTGGTGAGCAGTTCTTC
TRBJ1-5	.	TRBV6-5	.	CASSYGGYQPQHF	TGTGCCAGCAGTTACGGGGGGTATCAGCCCCAGCATTTT
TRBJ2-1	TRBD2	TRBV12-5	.	CASALRREVENEQFF	TGTGCTAGCGCTCTTCGGCGGGAGGTGGAAAATGAGCAGTTCTTC
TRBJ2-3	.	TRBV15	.	CATSSFPSDTQYF	TGTGCCACCAGCAGCTTTCCCTCGGATACGCAGTATTTT
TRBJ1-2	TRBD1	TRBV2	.	CAWGDSRNYGYTF	TGTGCCTGGGGGGACAGCCGTAACTATGGCTACACCTTC
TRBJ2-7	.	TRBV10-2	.	CASSEYLGLLTYEQYF	TGCGCCAGCAGTGAGTACTTGGGGCTTCTAACCTACGAGCAGTACTTC
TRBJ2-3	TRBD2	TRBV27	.	CASSLWLAGGFDTQYF	TGTGCCAGCAGTTTATGGCTAGCGGGAGGGTTCGATACGCAGTATTTT
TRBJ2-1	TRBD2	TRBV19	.	CASTGLAFHEQFF	TGTGCCAGTACCGGACTAGCCTTTCATGAGCAGTTCTTC
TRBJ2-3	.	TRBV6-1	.	CASSATDTQYF	TGTGCCAGCAGTGCAACAGATACGCAGTATTTT
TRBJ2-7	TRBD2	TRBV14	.	CASSQLAGAGTYEQYF	TGTGCCAGCAGCCAACTAGCGGGGGCAGGGACCTACGAGCAGTACTTC
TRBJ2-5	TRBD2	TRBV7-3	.	CASSPIAGGYPYNRETQYF	TGTGCCAGCAGTCCGATAGCGGGAGGATACCCTTACAATCGAGAGACCCAGTACTTC
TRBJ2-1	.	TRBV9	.	CASSGGLFSSYNEQFF	TGTGCCAGCAGCGGGGGACTTTTTAGCTCCTACAATGAGCAGTTCTTC
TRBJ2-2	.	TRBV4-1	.	CASSQVRGSTGELFF	TGCGCCAGCAGCCAAGTTAGGGGGTCCACCGGGGAGCTGTTTTTT
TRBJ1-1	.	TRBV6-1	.	CASPLTPNTEAFF	TGTGCCAGCCCTTTGACACCGAACACTGAAGCTTTCTTT
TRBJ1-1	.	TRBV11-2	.	CASSLSGQQEAFF	TGTGCCAGCAGCTTAAGTGGTCAACAGGAAGCTTTCTTT
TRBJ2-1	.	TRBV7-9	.	CASSSSRTSYNEQFF	TGTGCCAGCAGCTCCAGTCGGACATCCTACAATGAGCAGTTCTTC
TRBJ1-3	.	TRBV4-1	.	CASSPRVLLPDSGNTIYF	TGCGCCAGCAGCCCGCGGGTCTTGCTACCCGACTCTGGAAACACCATATATTTT
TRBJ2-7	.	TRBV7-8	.	CASSLDYRSYEQYF	TGTGCCAGCAGCTTAGATTACAGATCCTACGAGCAGTACTTC
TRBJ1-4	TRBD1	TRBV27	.	CASSLQGAVREKLFF	TGTGCCAGCAGTTTACAGGGGGCAGTTAGGGAAAAACTGTTTTTT
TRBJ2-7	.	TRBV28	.	CASSSPLETNPTYEQYF	TGTGCCAGCAGTTCCCCCCTCGAGACTAACCCGACCTACGAGCAGTACTTC
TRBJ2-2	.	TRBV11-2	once	CASSPGTGELFF	TGTGCCAGCAGCCCCGGCACCGGGGAGCTGTTTTTT
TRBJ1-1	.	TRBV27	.	CASGVWNTEAFF	TGTGCCAGTGGAGTCTGGAACACTGAAGCTTTCTTT
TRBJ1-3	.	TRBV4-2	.	CASSQDGVTIGNTIYF	TGTGCCAGCAGCCAAGACGGGGTCACCATTGGAAACACCATATATTTT
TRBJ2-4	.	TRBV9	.	CASNLLAKNIQYF	TGTGCCAGCAATCTTTTAGCCAAAAACATTCAGTACTTC
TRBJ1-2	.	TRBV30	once	CAWSPGVSIYGYTF	TGTGCCTGGAGTCCGGGGGTCTCTATCTATGGCTACACCTTC
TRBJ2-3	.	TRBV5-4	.	CASSLSRASGDTQYF	TGTGCCAGCAGCTTGTCGAGGGCCAGTGGAGATACGCAGTATTTT
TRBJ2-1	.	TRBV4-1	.	CASSQVKTLQNEQFF	TGCGCCAGCAGCCAAGTCAAGACTCTCCAAAATGAGCAGTTCTTC
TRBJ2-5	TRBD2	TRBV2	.	CASSDRLAGGLETQYF	TGTGCCAGCAGTGATCGACTAGCGGGAGGGTTAGAGACCCAGTACTTC
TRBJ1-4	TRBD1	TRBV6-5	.	CASKGAAVKLFF	TGTGCCAGCAAGGGGGCCGCTGTAAAACTGTTTTTT
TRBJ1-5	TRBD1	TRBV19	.	CASKGGQGNQPQHF	TGTGCCTCAAAAGGTGGACAGGGCAATCAGCCCCAGCATTTT
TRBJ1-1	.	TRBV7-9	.	CASTQGLAFF	TGTGCCAGCACCCAGGGGTTAGCTTTCTTT
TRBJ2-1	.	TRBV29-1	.	CSVGYRPEREQFF	TGCAGCGTTGGGTACCGGCCAGAGCGTGAGCAGTTCTTC
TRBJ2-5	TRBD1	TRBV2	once	CARDREETQYF	TGTGCCAGGGACAGGGAAGAGACCCAGTACTTC
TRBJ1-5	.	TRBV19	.	CASTTGGPVQPQHF	TGTGCCAGTACCACGGGGGGGCCGGTTCAGCCCCAGCATTTT
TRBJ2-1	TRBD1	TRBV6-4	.	CASSEGGTGTHEQFF	TGTGCCAGCAGTGAAGGTGGGACAGGTACACATGAGCAGTTCTTC